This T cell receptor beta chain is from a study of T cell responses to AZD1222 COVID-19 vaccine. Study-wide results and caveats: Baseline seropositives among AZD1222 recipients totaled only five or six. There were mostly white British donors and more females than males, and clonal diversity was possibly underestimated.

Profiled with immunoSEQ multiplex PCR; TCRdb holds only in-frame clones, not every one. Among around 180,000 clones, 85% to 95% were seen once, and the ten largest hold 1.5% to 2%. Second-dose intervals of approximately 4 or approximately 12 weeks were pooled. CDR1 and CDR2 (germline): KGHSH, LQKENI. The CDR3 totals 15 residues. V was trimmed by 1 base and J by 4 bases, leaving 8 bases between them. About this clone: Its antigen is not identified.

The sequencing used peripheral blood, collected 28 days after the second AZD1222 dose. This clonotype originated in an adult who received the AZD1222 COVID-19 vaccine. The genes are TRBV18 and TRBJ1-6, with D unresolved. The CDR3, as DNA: TGTGCCAGCTCACCACGGGGTCAATATAATTCACCCCTCCACTTT. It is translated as CASSPRGQYNSPLHF.